This entry features one T cell receptor beta chain sequence. Its antigen remains unknown. V was pared by 3 bases and J by 3 bases, with 6 bases of the junction left unmatched. Germline V gene sequence: CDR1 SGHNT, CDR2 YENEEA. The CDR3 sequence is 15 residues long. This entry belongs to a study of cytotoxic CD8 clonotypes in ibrutinib-treated CLL. Study summary: Collecting the response samples happened after a median roughly eleven months of treatment, with a range of 6 to 36. Findings of the study overall: Sustained-remission and progressing patients had different sampling times.

Target depth was 1 in 200,000 to 1 in 1 million T cells, about 10x per clonotype. Assay used: immunoSEQ multiplex PCR; TCRdb lists only in-frame clones, some missing. The table shows roughly 200,000 clones, with 60% to 80% occurring only once. This sequence was found in a human donor with chronic lymphocytic leukemia. The specimen comprised PBMCs, sampled after 12 months of ibrutinib treatment. The chain carries TRBV11-3 and TRBJ1-1, with TRBD1 identical over 8 bases. In DNA form, the CDR3 reads TGTGCCAGCAGCTTTGAAACGACAGGGGACACTGAAGCTTTCTTT. Its translation: CASSFETTGDTEAFF.